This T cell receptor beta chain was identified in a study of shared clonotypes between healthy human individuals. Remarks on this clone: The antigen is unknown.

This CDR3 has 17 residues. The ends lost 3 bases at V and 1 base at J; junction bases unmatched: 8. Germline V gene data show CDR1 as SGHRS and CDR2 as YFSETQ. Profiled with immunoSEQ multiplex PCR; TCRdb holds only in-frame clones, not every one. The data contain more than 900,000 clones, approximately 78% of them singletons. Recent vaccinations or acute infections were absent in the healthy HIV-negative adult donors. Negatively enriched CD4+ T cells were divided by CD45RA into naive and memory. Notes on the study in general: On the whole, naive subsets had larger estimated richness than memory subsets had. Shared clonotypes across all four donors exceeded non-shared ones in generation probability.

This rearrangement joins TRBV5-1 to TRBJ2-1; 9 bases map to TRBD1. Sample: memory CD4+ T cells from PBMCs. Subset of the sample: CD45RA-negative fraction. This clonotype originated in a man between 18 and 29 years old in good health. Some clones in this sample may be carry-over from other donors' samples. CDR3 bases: TGCGCCAGCAGCTCCAATGGACAGGGGACGTCCTACAATGAGCAGTTCTTC. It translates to CASSSNGQGTSYNEQFF.